A single sample gave rise to the 12 T cell receptor beta chains below, sequenced in a study of OX40 agonist ivuxolimab in advanced cancers. The data were produced by immunoSEQ multiplex PCR, yet TCRdb's version contains in-frame clones alone and is incomplete. The data show about 64,000 clones, around 83% seen once. The sequencing here drew on CD4+ or CD8+ T cells sorted from blood, taken in a trial of the OX40 agonist ivuxolimab. The receptors derive from an adult with an advanced solid tumor such as melanoma, head and neck, liver or kidney cancer.

This clone was counted a few times. This same CDR3 is encoded by further DNA sequences in the sample. The J gene is TRBJ1-1, the V gene TRBV4-2; D remains ambiguous. V was clipped by 4 bases and J by 4 bases, with 10 bases between them. Germline V gene sequence: CDR1 LGHNA, CDR2 YNFKEQ. The CDR3 length is 13 residues. The CDR3 DNA is TGTGCCAGCAGCCGGACGGGGTCCACTGAAGCTTTCTTT. This sequence encodes CASSRTGSTEAFF.

V usage is TRBV28 and J usage is TRBJ1-1, with D perhaps TRBD1 (6 bases). Trimming removed 8 bases from V and 4 bases from J, with 14 bases in between. The CDR3 is 13 amino acids. Germline lookup yields CDR1 MDHEN and CDR2 SYDVKM. As DNA, the CDR3 is TGTGCCAGCGGTCTGACAGGCCGCACTGAAGCTTTCTTT. Translated, it gives CASGLTGRTEAFF.

In this sample, this clone turned up many times. The chain is built from TRBV19 and TRBJ1-1; TRBD1 aligns across 11 bases. CDR1 LNHDA and CDR2 SQIVND come from the germline V gene (reference sequence). With 5 bases clipped from V and 2 bases from J, the junction kept 13 bases outside the gene matches. CDR3 size: 18 residues. The CDR3 sequence: CASSATGTGGSVNTEAFF. The CDR3 nucleotides read TGTGCCAGTAGTGCCACCGGGACAGGGGGGTCAGTAAACACTGAAGCTTTCTTT.

The chain couples TRBV18 to TRBJ1-1, with D uncertain. Germline CDR1 KGHSH, CDR2 LQKENI. With 2 bases removed from V and 0 bases from J, the gap between germline ends came to 10 bases. There are 15 residues in the CDR3. Here the CDR3 reads CASSPFTGLNTEAFF. Written as DNA, the CDR3 is TGTGCCAGCTCACCATTTACCGGACTGAACACTGAAGCTTTCTTT.

The V call is TRBV27, the J call TRBJ2-2; D gene unclear. Trimming took 2 bases from V and 4 from J, leaving 14 bases between them. CDR3 length: 16 amino acids. Germline V gene sequence: CDR1 MNHEY, CDR2 SMNVEV (reference sequence). CDR3 sequence: CASSLRLGRVTGELFF. In nucleotides, the CDR3 is TGTGCCAGCAGTTTAAGGCTGGGTAGAGTCACCGGGGAGCTGTTTTTT.

The genes are TRBV7-9 and TRBJ2-3; 8 bases line up with TRBD1. This CDR3 region has 14 residues. Germline CDR1 is SEHNR and CDR2 is FQNEAQ (reference sequence). V shed 5 bases, J shed 4 bases, and the junction held 5 bases outside the gene matches. CDR3 sequence reads: CASSTTGAPDTQYF. Here the CDR3 DNA reads TGTGCCAGCAGCACGACAGGGGCCCCAGATACGCAGTATTTT.

This chain joins TRBV5-4 and TRBJ1-1; D uncertain. Trimming removed 2 bases at V and 4 bases at J, with 9 bases between. The CDR3 consists of 13 residues. Germline V gene lookup returns CDR1 SGHNT and CDR2 YYREEE (reference sequence). CDR3 DNA sequence: TGTGCCAGCAGCTTCGGCAGTGGCACTGAAGCTTTCTTT. Its translation is CASSFGSGTEAFF.

This clone has a single count. The chain employs TRBV6-1 and TRBJ1-2; tentative D call: TRBD1 (6 bases). Trimming stripped 10 bases from V and 4 bases from J, with 19 bases between. Germline lookup yields CDR1 MNHNS and CDR2 SASEGT. The CDR3 runs to 14 residues. This chain's CDR3 is CATRAYRAGYGYTF. Here the CDR3 DNA reads TGTGCCACCCGTGCGTACAGGGCGGGCTATGGCTACACCTTC.

This clone was picked up one time. The chain links TRBV5-1 to TRBJ2-2; 9 bases match TRBD1. This CDR3 is built from 16 residues. Trimming cost V 2 bases and J 1 base; bases outside gene matches: 3. CDR1 is SGHRS and CDR2 is YFSETQ in the germline V gene. CDR3 region: CASSFNRGRNTGELFF. CDR3 DNA: TGCGCCAGCAGCTTCAACAGGGGGCGGAACACCGGGGAGCTGTTTTTT.

This sequence joins TRBV12-2 and TRBJ2-3; TRBD2 is the table's D call and was not checked against the DNA. TRBV12-2 is noted as a pseudogene. The CDR3 extends over 18 amino acids. CDR3 region: CASRRALAGGPSTDTQYF. The CDR3 DNA reads as TGTGCAAGTCGCCGAGCACTAGCGGGAGGACCTAGCACAGATACGCAGTATTTT.

V is TRBV27 and J is TRBJ1-4, with TRBD1 matching 11 bases. Germline V gene sequence: CDR1 MNHEY, CDR2 SMNVEV (reference sequence). The CDR3 is 15 residues long. The V gene end was trimmed by 5 bases and the J gene end by 3 bases; junction bases not matched to a gene: 2. This chain's CDR3 is CASSPGQGANEKLFF. Here the CDR3 DNA reads TGTGCCAGCAGTCCGGGACAGGGGGCTAATGAAAAACTGTTTTTT.

The genes are TRBV6-1 and TRBJ1-5, with D possibly matching TRBD1 (5 bases). With 5 bases removed from V and 3 bases from J, the gap between germline ends came to 8 bases. CDR1 and CDR2 (germline): MNHNS, SASEGT. The CDR3 is made up of 13 amino acids. CDR3 in amino acids: CASSPGHNQPQHF. The CDR3 coding sequence is TGTGCCAGCAGTCCGGGGCACAATCAGCCCCAGCATTTT.